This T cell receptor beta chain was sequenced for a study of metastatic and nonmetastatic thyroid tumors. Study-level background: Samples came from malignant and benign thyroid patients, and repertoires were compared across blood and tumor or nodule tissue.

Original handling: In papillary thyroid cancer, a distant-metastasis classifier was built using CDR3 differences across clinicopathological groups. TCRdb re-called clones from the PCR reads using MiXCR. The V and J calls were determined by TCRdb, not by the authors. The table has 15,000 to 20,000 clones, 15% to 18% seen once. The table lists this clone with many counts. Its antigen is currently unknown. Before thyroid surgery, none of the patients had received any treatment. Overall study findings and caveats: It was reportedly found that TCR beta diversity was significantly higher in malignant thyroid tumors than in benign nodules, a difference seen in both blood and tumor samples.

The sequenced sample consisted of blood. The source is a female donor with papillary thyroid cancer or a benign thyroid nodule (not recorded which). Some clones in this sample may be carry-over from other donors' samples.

CDR3: CASSEKNAAYNEQFF. DNA for the CDR3: TGTGCCAGCAGTGAAAAGAATGCGGCCTACAATGAGCAGTTCTTC. The V gene is TRBV2, the J gene TRBJ2-1; D uncertain. Per germline, CDR1 SNHLY and CDR2 FYNNEI. The CDR3 has 15 amino acids. The V end lost 2 bases, the J end lost 2 bases, and 10 bases lay between the germline ends.